A single sample is the source of the 22 T cell receptor beta chains below, sequenced in a study of cytomegalovirus exposure and HLA in healthy donors. The PCR ran on 60 Vbeta and 13 Jbeta primers. Sequencing used immunoSEQ multiplex PCR; TCRdb keeps in-frame clones, though not all of them. The table lists 100,000 or so clones, roughly 79% of them singletons. Sequenced input: PBMCs. The receptors were gathered from a woman in her thirties or forties in good health and CMV-seronegative.

Of note for this clone: The conserved phenylalanine or tryptophan is not found at the CDR3 terminus, so this likely reflects a read error. The CDR3 region has the DNA TGTGCCAGCAGTGGTACAGGGGGCCTTGATGGCTACACCGTC. Its protein is CASSGTGGLDGYTV. The rearrangement links TRBV6-5 to TRBJ1-2; 9 bases align to TRBD1. The CDR3 has 14 amino acids. Germline lookup yields CDR1 MNHEY and CDR2 SVGAGI. The V segment lost 5 bases and the J segment 6 bases; nucleotides outside the gene matches: 7.

The V call is TRBV5-1, the J call TRBJ2-1, with 9 bases matching TRBD2. The junction had 2 bases not matched to a gene; V was cut back by 0 bases and J by 1 base. Per the germline V gene, CDR1 is SGHRS and CDR2 is YFSETQ. This CDR3 has 16 amino acids. The CDR3 region is CASSLGSGGSYNEQFF. In DNA, the CDR3 is TGCGCCAGCAGCTTGGGAAGCGGGGGGTCCTACAATGAGCAGTTCTTC.

The rearrangement joins TRBV18 to TRBJ1-1, with D perhaps matching TRBD1 (6 bases). The CDR3 contains 17 residues. V was shortened by 0 bases and J by 0 bases, with 14 bases between the two germline ends. Germline V gives CDR1 KGHSH, CDR2 LQKENI. The CDR3 bases are TGTGCCAGCTCACCACCGTACGGACAGCGCATGAACACTGAAGCTTTCTTT. As protein: CASSPPYGQRMNTEAFF.

The V gene is TRBV6-1, the J gene TRBJ1-2, with D perhaps TRBD1 (6 bases). The germline V gene has CDR1 MNHNS and CDR2 SASEGT. Trimming took off 7 bases at V and 2 bases at J, with 8 bases between the two ends. The CDR3 extends over 12 amino acids. CDR3 protein: CASTQGNYGYTF. Written as DNA, the CDR3 is TGTGCCAGCACCCAGGGGAACTATGGCTACACCTTC.

There are a few counts of this clone. V is TRBV29-1 and J is TRBJ2-3, with 7 bases that match TRBD1. With V trimmed by 6 bases and J by 6 bases, 12 bases remained unmatched. This CDR3 is 14 amino acids long. Germline assignment: CDR1 SQVTM and CDR2 ANQGSEA. CDR3 in amino acids: CSVRTGYAWDTQYF. CDR3 in DNA: TGCAGCGTCCGGACAGGCTATGCGTGGGATACGCAGTATTTT.

V and J are TRBV29-1 and TRBJ2-2; tentatively, D is TRBD1 (5 bases). CDR1 and CDR2 from the germline V gene are SQVTM and ANQGSEA. This CDR3 has 15 amino acids. V was trimmed by 6 bases and J by 5 bases, leaving 19 bases between them. The CDR3 sequence is CSVRLPGRWTGELFF. Here the CDR3 DNA reads TGCAGCGTGAGATTGCCAGGGCGCTGGACCGGGGAGCTGTTTTTT.

This clone was seen a single time. This chain links TRBV29-1 with TRBJ2-2; D is possibly TRBD2 (6 bases). Looked up from germline, CDR1 is SQVTM and CDR2 is ANQGSEA. This CDR3 contains 18 residues. The germline V and J ends were trimmed by 4 bases and 0 bases, with 21 bases remaining between them. The CDR3 coding sequence is TGCAGCGTTGGGGGGAGGCAGGGTGGTCCTACGAACACCGGGGAGCTGTTTTTT. This encodes CSVGGRQGGPTNTGELFF.

The chain recombines TRBV18 with TRBJ1-1; weak D call: TRBD1 (5 bases). CDR1 and CDR2 (germline): KGHSH, LQKENI. Between the trimmed V and J ends, which lost 0 bases and 11 bases, there was a span of 13 bases. The CDR3 length is 13 residues. This CDR3 is CASSPPSGGGAFF. CDR3 sequence (DNA): TGTGCCAGCTCACCACCGTCCGGGGGTGGTGCTTTCTTT.

The chain joins TRBV9 to TRBJ1-2; 8 bases agree with TRBD1. The CDR3 sequence is 15 residues long. V shed 4 bases and J 4 bases; nucleotides not matched to a gene: 9. Germline V CDR1 and CDR2: SGDLS, YYNGEE. The CDR3 sequence is CASSFTGGLGYGYTF. The CDR3 DNA is TGTGCCAGCAGCTTCACAGGGGGTCTTGGCTATGGCTACACCTTC.

This clone was observed a handful of times. The rearrangement joins TRBV4-2 to TRBJ1-1; no clear D gene. Germline V gene sequence: CDR1 LGHNA, CDR2 YNFKEQ. V shed 1 base and J shed 0 bases, with 15 bases lying between them. The CDR3 sequence is 17 residues long. For the CDR3, the DNA is TGTGCCAGCAGCCAAGGCCCCTGGGGAGGACTGAACACTGAAGCTTTCTTT. As protein: CASSQGPWGGLNTEAFF.

This clone has a handful of counts. At one boundary the junction diverges from the germline segment, which might be a read error. The J gene is TRBJ1-1, the V gene TRBV2; D gene unclear. Per the germline V gene, CDR1 is SNHLY and CDR2 is FYNNEI. The CDR3 contains 11 residues. The CDR3 DNA is TGTGCCAGCACCGTGACGGACTTCTTTTCCTTT. Its protein product is CASTVTDFFSF.

V and J are TRBV6-1 and TRBJ1-2; 8 nucleotides agree with TRBD1. Germline lookup yields CDR1 MNHNS and CDR2 SASEGT. CDR3 length equals 13 residues. V lost 6 bases, J lost 6 bases, and 6 bases stayed unmatched. DNA for the CDR3: TGTGCCAGCAGCGGACAGGGATGGAATGGCTACACCTTC. Its protein product is CASSGQGWNGYTF.

The chain is built from TRBV7-9 and TRBJ2-5; TRBD2 matches 9 bases. This CDR3 contains 16 residues. Germline V gene data show CDR1 as SEHNR and CDR2 as FQNEAQ (reference sequence). The V and J ends lost 3 bases and 0 bases, in that order; junction bases with no gene match: 5. Written as DNA, the CDR3 is TGTGCCAGCAGCTTGAGCGGGGGGCGAAACCAAGAGACCCAGTACTTC. It yields the protein CASSLSGGRNQETQYF.

The J gene is TRBJ2-3, the V gene TRBV4-1, with 9 bases lining up with TRBD2. V shed 3 bases and J 5 bases; nucleotides not matched to a gene: 3. CDR1 MGHRA and CDR2 YSYEKL come from the germline V gene. This CDR3 has 14 residues. For the CDR3, the DNA is TGCGCCAGCAGCCAGCGGGGGGGCGGAGATACGCAGTATTTT. Its protein is CASSQRGGGDTQYF.

The J gene is TRBJ2-5, the V gene TRBV9; maybe TRBD1 (5 bases). The V and J ends lost 2 bases and 1 base respectively, with 9 bases between them. CDR1 and CDR2 from the germline V gene are SGDLS and YYNGEE. This CDR3 contains 14 residues. The CDR3 DNA reads TGTGCCAGCAGCGTGGGTGGGGCCCAAGAGACCCAGTACTTC. Translated, it gives CASSVGGAQETQYF.

The J gene is TRBJ2-2, the V gene TRBV4-3, with 8 bases fitting TRBD1. CDR3 length: 15 amino acids. The germline V gene has CDR1 LGHNA and CDR2 YSLEER. The J segment lost 6 bases and the V segment lost 4 bases, leaving 7 bases of the junction unmatched. CDR3: CASSPMDREAGELFF. Here the CDR3 DNA reads TGCGCCAGCAGCCCAATGGACAGGGAGGCCGGGGAGCTGTTTTTT.

This clone was seen a single time. V usage is TRBV7-9 and J usage is TRBJ2-1, with unresolved D. CDR1 and CDR2 (germline): SEHNR, FQNEAQ (reference sequence). The CDR3 runs to 14 residues. V gave up 5 bases and J gave up 10 bases, with 18 bases separating them. The CDR3 is CASSEALGVKEQFF. For the CDR3, the DNA is TGTGCCAGCAGCGAGGCGCTTGGAGTAAAGGAGCAGTTCTTC. Together with reference TRBV7-9 and TRBJ2-1, the CDR3 gives the full variable domain: DTGVSQNPRHKITKRGQNVTFRCDPISEHNRLYWYRQTLGQGPEFLTYFQNEAQLEKSRLLSDRFSAERPKGSFSTLEIQRTEQGDSAMYLCASSEALGVKEQFFGPGTRLTVL.

The chain uses TRBV6-5 and TRBJ1-6; 9 bases map to TRBD1. CDR1 and CDR2 from the germline V gene are MNHEY and SVGAGI. The CDR3 sequence is 15 residues long. V gave up 6 bases and J gave up 7 bases; unmatched junction bases: 7. In DNA form, the CDR3 reads TGTGCCAGCAGGCGACAGGGGGAGGCCAATTCACCCCTCCACTTT. As protein: CASRRQGEANSPLHF.

The chain recombines TRBV15 with TRBJ2-3; D is perhaps TRBD2 (5 bases). The V end lost 5 bases, the J end lost 2 bases, and 11 bases lay between the germline ends. The length of the CDR3 is 14 residues. CDR1 is LNHNV and CDR2 is YYDKDF in the germline V gene (reference sequence). The CDR3 DNA sequence: TGTGCCACCAGCCCAGGACTGCCCACAGATACGCAGTATTTT. This translates into CATSPGLPTDTQYF.

The chain has TRBV9 and TRBJ1-1, with 7 bases lining up with TRBD1. CDR1 and CDR2 from the germline V gene are SGDLS and YYNGEE. V dropped 4 bases and J dropped 5; count of bases not matched to a gene: 14. The length of the CDR3 is 16 residues. CDR3 amino acids: CASSPRQGISWTEAFF. For the CDR3, the DNA is TGTGCCAGCAGCCCCCGACAGGGAATAAGTTGGACTGAAGCTTTCTTT.

The rearrangement uses TRBV6-6 and TRBJ1-1; maybe TRBD1 (6 bases). The V gene's germline CDR1 is MNHNY and CDR2 SVGAGI (reference sequence). The CDR3 consists of 15 residues. With 5 bases removed from V and 7 bases from J, the gap between germline ends came to 20 bases. This CDR3 reads CASSAARRGAVEAFF. The CDR3 DNA reads as TGTGCCAGCAGTGCCGCCCGGCGGGGGGCCGTTGAAGCTTTCTTT.

J is TRBJ1-1 and V is TRBV4-1; 8 bases are a match to TRBD1. This CDR3 is 17 amino acids long. The trim removed 1 base at V and 1 base at J, leaving 8 bases unmatched. Germline CDR1 MGHRA, CDR2 YSYEKL. CDR3 loop: CASSQGPPTGENTEAFF. CDR3 DNA: TGCGCCAGCAGCCAAGGTCCCCCGACAGGGGAGAACACTGAAGCTTTCTTT.